In its sample, the clone carrying this TCR beta chain was seen many times. Antigen: not known. Germline V gene sequence: CDR1 MNHEY, CDR2 SMNVEV (reference sequence). CDR3 length: 13 amino acids. The V and J ends lost 6 bases and 9 bases respectively, with 15 bases between them. Individual cDNA molecules carried attached unique molecular identifiers. TCRdb re-analysed the 5' RACE reads in MiXCR, keeping a single row per CDR3 protein. The sample holds 65,000 to 85,000 distinct CDR3 sequences, approximately 9.1% seen once. The entry originates in a study of early T cells in non-severe SARS-CoV-2 infection. For the study at large: Chains were not paired, and sequencing was done on bulk RNA from unsorted whole blood.

General observations from the study: Reliance on VDJdb matching favored anti-spike CD8 responses; private and CD4 specificities were missed.

The rearrangement joins TRBV27 to TRBJ1-5, with D possibly TRBD1 on 5 matching bases. The receptor was derived from an adult who was a healthcare worker with PCR-confirmed SARS-CoV-2 infection or an uninfected control (not recorded which). Here the sequenced sample was whole blood, taken at baseline. The chain's CDR3 is CASSAVGTSPQHF. The CDR3 DNA reads TGTGCCAGCAGCGCAGTAGGGACGTCGCCCCAGCATTTT.